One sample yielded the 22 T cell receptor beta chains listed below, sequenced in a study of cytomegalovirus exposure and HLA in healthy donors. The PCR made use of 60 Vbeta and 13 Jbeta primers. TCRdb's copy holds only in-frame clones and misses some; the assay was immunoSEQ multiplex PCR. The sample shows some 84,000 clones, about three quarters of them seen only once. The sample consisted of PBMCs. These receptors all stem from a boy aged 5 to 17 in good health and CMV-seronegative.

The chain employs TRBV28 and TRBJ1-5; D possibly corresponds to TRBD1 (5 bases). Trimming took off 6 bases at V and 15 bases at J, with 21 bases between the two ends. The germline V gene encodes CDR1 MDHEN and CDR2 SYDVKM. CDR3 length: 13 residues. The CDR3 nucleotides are TGTGCCAGCAGCCTAAACCAACGGGGGTCCTGGCATTTT. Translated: CASSLNQRGSWHF.

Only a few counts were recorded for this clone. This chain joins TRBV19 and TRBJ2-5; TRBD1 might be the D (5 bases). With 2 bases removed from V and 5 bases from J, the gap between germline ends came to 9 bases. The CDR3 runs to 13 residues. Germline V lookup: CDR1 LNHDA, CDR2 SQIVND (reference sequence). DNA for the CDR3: TGTGCCAGTAGTATAAGTCCAGGGGAGACCCAGTACTTC. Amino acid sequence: CASSISPGETQYF.

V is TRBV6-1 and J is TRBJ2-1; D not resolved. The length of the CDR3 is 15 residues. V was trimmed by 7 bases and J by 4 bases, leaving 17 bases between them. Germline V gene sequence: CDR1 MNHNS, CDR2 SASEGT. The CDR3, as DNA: TGTGCCAGCAATATACCGCGGCAGTTTTACAATGAGCAGTTCTTC. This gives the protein CASNIPRQFYNEQFF.

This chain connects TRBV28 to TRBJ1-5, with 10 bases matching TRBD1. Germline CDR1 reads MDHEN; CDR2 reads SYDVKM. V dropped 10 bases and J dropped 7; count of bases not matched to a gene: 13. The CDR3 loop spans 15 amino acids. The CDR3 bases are TGTGCCACCGAATCCGGGACAGGGGCTCGACAGCCCCAGCATTTT. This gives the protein CATESGTGARQPQHF.

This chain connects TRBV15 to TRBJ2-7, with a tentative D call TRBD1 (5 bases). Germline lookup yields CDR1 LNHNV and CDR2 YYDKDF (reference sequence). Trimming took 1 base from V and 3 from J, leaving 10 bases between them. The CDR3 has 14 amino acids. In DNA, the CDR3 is TGTGCCACCAGCAGAGGTGACAGAAACTACGAGCAGTACTTC. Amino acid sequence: CATSRGDRNYEQYF.

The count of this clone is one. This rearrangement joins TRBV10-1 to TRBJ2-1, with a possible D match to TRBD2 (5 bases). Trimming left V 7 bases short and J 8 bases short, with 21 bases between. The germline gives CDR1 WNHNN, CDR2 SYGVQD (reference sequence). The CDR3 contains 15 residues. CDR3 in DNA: TGCGCCAGCAACCCCCGAGGGAGAGGGTTCGATGAGCAGTTCTTC. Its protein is CASNPRGRGFDEQFF.

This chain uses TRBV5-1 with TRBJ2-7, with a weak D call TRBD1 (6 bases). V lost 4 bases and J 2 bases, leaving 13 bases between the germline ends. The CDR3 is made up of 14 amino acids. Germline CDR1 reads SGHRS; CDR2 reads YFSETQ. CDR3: CASSTRDKAYEQYF. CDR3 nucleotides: TGCGCCAGCAGCACTCGGGACAAAGCCTACGAGCAGTACTTC. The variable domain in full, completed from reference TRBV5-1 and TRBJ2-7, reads KAGVTQTPRYLIKTRGQQVTLSCSPISGHRSVSWYQQTPGQGLQFLFEYFSETQRNKGNFPGRFSGRQFSNSRSEMNVSTLELGDSALYLCASSTRDKAYEQYFGPGTRLTVT.

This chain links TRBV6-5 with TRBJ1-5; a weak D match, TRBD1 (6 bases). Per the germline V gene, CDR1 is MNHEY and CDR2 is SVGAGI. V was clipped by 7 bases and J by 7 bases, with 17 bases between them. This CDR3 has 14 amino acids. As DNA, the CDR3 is TGTGCCAGCACCCCGAAGGGGGGGTGGCAGCCCCAGCATTTT. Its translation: CASTPKGGWQPQHF.

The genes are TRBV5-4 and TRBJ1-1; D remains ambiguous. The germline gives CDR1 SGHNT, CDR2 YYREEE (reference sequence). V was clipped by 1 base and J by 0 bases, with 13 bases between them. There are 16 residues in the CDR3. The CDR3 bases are TGTGCCAGCAGCTTGCCGGGAATGAGGGTGAACACTGAAGCTTTCTTT. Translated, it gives CASSLPGMRVNTEAFF. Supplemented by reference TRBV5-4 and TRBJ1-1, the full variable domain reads ETGVTQSPTHLIKTRGQQVTLRCSSQSGHNTVSWYQQALGQGPQFIFQYYREEENGRGNFPPRFSGLQFPNYSSELNVNALELDDSALYLCASSLPGMRVNTEAFFGQGTRLTVV.

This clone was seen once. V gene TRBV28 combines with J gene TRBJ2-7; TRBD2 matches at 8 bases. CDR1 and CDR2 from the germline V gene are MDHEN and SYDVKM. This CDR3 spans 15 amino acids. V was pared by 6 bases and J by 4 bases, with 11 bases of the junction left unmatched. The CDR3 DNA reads TGTGCCAGCAGCCCTTTGCGGGGGGATCATTACGAGCAGTACTTC. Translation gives CASSPLRGDHYEQYF.

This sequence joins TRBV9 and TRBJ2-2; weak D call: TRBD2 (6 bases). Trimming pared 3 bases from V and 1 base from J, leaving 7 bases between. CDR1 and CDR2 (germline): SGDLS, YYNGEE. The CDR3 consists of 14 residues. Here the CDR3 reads CASSGRENTGELFF. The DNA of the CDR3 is TGTGCCAGCAGCGGGCGGGAGAACACCGGGGAGCTGTTTTTT.

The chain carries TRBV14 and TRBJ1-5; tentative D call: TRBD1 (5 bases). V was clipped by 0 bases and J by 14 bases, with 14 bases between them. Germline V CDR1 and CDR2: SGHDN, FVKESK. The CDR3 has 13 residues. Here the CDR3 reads CASSQETGVGKHF. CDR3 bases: TGTGCCAGCAGCCAAGAGACGGGGGTGGGGAAGCATTTT.

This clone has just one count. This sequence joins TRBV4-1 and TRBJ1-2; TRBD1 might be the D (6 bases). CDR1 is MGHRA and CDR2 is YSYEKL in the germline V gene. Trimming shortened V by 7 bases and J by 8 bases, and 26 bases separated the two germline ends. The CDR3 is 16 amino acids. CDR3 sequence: CASKSLPFGDKRGYTF. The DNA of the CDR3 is TGCGCCAGCAAGTCCCTCCCCTTTGGGGACAAGCGGGGCTACACCTTC.

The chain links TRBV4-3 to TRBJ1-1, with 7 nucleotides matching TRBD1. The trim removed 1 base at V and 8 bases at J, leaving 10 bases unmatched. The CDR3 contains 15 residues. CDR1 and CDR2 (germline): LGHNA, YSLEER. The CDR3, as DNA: TGCGCCAGCAGCCAAGTAAGGACAGGAATTGGGGAAGCTTTCTTT. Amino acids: CASSQVRTGIGEAFF.

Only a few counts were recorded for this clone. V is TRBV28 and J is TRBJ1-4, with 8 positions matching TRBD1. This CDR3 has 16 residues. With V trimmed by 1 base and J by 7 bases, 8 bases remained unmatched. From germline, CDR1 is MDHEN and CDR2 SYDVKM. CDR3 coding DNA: TGTGCCAGCAGTTTATCGATGGACAGGGAGGCTGAAAAACTGTTTTTT. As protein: CASSLSMDREAEKLFF.

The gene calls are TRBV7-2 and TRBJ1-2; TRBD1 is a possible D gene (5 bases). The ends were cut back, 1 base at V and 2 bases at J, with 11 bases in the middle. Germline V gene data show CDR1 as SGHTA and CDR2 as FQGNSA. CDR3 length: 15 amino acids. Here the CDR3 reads CASSLEWGPNYGYTF. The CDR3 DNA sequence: TGTGCCAGCAGCTTAGAATGGGGCCCGAACTATGGCTACACCTTC.

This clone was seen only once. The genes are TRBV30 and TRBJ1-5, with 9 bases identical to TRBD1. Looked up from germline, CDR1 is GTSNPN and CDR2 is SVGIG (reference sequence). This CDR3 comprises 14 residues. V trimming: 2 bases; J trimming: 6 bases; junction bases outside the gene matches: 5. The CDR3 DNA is TGTGCCTGGAGTACCGGACAGGGGAGTCAGCCCCAGCATTTT. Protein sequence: CAWSTGQGSQPQHF.

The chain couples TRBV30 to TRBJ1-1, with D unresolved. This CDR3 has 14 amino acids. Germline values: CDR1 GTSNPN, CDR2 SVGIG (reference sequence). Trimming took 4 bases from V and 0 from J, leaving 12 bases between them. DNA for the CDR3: TGTGCCTGGAAGTTTGTTAGTATGAACACTGAAGCTTTCTTT. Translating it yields CAWKFVSMNTEAFF.

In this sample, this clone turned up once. The CDR3 sequence: CASSSRRDSGYGYTF. DNA of the CDR3: TGCGCCAGCAGCTCACGGCGGGACTCGGGGTATGGCTACACCTTC. This chain uses TRBV5-1 with TRBJ1-2, with D possibly TRBD1 on 5 matching bases. With 3 bases removed from V and 5 bases from J, the gap between germline ends came to 17 bases. Germline V CDR1 and CDR2: SGHRS, YFSETQ. The CDR3 consists of 15 residues. Full variable domain (outside the CDR3, taken from reference TRBV5-1 and TRBJ1-2): KAGVTQTPRYLIKTRGQQVTLSCSPISGHRSVSWYQQTPGQGLQFLFEYFSETQRNKGNFPGRFSGRQFSNSRSEMNVSTLELGDSALYLCASSSRRDSGYGYTFGSGTRLTVV.

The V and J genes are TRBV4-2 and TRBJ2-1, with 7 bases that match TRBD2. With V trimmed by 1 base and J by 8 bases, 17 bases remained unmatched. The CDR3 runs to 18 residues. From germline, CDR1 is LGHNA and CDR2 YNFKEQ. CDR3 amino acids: CASSQVGKGGAHNHEQFF. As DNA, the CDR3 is TGTGCCAGCAGCCAAGTGGGGAAGGGAGGGGCACACAATCATGAGCAGTTCTTC.

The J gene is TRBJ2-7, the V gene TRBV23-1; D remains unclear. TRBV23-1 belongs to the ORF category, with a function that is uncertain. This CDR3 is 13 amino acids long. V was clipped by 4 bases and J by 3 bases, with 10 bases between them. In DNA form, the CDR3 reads TGCGCCAGCAGTCGGCATCCATTCTACGAGCAGTACTTC. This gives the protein CASSRHPFYEQYF.

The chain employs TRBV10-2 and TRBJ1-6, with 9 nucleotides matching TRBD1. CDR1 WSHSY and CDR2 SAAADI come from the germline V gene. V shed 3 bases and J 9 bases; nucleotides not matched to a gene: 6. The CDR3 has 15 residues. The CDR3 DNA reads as TGCGCCAGCAGTGAACAAGACAGGGGGGCTTCACCCCTCCACTTT. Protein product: CASSEQDRGASPLHF.